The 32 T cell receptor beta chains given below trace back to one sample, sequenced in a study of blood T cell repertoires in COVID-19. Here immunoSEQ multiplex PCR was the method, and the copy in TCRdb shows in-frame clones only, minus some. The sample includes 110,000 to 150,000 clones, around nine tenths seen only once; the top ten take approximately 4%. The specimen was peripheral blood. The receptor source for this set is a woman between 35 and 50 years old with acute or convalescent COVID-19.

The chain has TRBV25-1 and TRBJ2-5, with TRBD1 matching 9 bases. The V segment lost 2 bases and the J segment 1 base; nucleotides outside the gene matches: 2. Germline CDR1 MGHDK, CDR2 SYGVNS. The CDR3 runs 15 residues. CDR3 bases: TGTGCCAGCAGTGAAGGGACAGGGATCCAAGAGACCCAGTACTTC. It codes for CASSEGTGIQETQYF.

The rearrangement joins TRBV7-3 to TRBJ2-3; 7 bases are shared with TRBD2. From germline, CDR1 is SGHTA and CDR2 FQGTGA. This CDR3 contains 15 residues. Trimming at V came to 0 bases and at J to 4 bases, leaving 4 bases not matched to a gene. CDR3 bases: TGTGCCAGCAGCTTAACGCGGGAGAGGGCAGATACGCAGTATTTT. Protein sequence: CASSLTRERADTQYF.

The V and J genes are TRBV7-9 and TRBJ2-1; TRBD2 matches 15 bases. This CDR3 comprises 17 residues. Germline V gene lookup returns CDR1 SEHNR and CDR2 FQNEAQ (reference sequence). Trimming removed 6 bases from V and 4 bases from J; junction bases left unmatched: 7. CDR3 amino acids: CASRNWTSGRVYNEQFF. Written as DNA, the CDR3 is TGTGCCAGCAGAAATTGGACTAGCGGGAGGGTTTACAATGAGCAGTTCTTC.

In DNA form, the CDR3 reads TGTGCCAGCAGCCCCGGAGGGGGCAGGGAGACCCAGTACTTC. It codes for CASSPGGGRETQYF. The chain uses TRBV7-8 and TRBJ2-5; a weak D match, TRBD1 (7 bases). The CDR3 is 14 amino acids. With 5 bases removed from V and 5 bases from J, the gap between germline ends came to 15 bases. Germline V gene sequence: CDR1 SGHVS, CDR2 FQNEAQ. Drawing the rest from reference TRBV7-8 and TRBJ2-5, the complete variable domain is GAGVSQSPRYKVAKRGQDVALRCDPISGHVSLFWYQQALGQGPEFLTYFQNEAQLDKSGLPSDRFFAERPEGSVSTLKIQRTQQEDSAVYLCASSPGGGRETQYFGPGTRLLVL.

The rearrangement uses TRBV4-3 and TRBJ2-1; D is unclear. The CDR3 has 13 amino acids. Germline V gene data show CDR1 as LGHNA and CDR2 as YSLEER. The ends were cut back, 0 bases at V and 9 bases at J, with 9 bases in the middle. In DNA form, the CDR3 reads TGCGCCAGCAGCCAAGAACTCGGCGGTGAGCAGTTCTTC. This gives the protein CASSQELGGEQFF.

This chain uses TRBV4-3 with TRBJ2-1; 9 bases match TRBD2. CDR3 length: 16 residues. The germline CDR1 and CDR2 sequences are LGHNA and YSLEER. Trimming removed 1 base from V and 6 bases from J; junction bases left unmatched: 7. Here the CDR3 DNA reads TGCGCCAGCAGCCAAGCGACGCGGGGGGGCCGCAATGAGCAGTTCTTC. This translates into CASSQATRGGRNEQFF.

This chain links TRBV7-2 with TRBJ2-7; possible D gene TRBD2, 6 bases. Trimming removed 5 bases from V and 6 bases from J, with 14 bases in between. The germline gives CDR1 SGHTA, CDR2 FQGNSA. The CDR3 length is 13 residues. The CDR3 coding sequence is TGTGCCAGCAGCCCTAGACTAGAAGGCGAGCAGTACTTC. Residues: CASSPRLEGEQYF.

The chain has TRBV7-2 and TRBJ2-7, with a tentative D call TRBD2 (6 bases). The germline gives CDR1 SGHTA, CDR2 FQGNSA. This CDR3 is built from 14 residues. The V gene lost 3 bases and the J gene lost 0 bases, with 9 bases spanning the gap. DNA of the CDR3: TGTGCCAGCAGCTTGGAGGGATACTCCTACGAGCAGTACTTC. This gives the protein CASSLEGYSYEQYF.

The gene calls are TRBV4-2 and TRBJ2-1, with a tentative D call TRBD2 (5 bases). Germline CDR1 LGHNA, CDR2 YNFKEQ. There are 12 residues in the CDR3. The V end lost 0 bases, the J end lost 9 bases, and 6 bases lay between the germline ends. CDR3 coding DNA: TGTGCCAGCAGCCAAGAGGGAGCTGAGCAGTTCTTC. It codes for CASSQEGAEQFF.

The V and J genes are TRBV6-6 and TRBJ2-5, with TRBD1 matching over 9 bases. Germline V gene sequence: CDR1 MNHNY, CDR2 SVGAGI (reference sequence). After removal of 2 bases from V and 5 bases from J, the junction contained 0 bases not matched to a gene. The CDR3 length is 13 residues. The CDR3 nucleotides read TGTGCCAGCAGTTACGGACAGGGGGAGACCCAGTACTTC. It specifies CASSYGQGETQYF.

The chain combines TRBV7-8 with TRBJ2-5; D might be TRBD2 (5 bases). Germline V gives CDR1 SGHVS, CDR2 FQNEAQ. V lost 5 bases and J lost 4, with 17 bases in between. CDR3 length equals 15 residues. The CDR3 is CASSLSPPEVETQYF. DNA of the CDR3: TGTGCCAGCAGCCTAAGCCCCCCGGAGGTAGAGACCCAGTACTTC. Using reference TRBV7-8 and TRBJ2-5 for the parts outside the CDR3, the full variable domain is GAGVSQSPRYKVAKRGQDVALRCDPISGHVSLFWYQQALGQGPEFLTYFQNEAQLDKSGLPSDRFFAERPEGSVSTLKIQRTQQEDSAVYLCASSLSPPEVETQYFGPGTRLLVL.

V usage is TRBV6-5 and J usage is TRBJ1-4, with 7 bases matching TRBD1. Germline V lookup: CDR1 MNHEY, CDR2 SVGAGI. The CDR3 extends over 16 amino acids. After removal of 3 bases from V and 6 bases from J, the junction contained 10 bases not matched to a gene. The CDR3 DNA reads TGTGCCAGCAGTTATTCACAGGGGAAGGGGGATGAAAAACTGTTTTTT. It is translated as CASSYSQGKGDEKLFF.

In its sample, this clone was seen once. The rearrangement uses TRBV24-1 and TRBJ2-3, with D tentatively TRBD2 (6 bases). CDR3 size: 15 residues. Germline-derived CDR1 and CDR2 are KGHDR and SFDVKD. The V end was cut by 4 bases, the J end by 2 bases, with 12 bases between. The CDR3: CATSDFGGITDTQYF. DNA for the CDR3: TGTGCCACCAGTGACTTCGGGGGAATCACAGATACGCAGTATTTT.

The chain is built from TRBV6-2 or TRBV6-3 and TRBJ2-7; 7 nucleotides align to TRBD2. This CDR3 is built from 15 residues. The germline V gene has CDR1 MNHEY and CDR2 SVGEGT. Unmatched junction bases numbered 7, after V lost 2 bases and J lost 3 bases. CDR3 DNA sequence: TGTGCCAGCAGTTACCCTCCTAGCGGTCTCTACGAGCAGTACTTC. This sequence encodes CASSYPPSGLYEQYF.

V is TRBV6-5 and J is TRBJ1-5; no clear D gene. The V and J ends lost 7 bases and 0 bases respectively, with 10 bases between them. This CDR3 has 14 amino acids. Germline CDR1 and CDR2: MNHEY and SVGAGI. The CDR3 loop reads CASNLLYSNQPQHF. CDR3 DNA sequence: TGTGCCAGCAATCTCTTGTATAGCAATCAGCCCCAGCATTTT.

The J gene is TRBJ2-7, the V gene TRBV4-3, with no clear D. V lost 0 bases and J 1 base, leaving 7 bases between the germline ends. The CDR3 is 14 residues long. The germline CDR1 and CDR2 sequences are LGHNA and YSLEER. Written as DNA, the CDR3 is TGCGCCAGCAGCCAAGAGGGCAGGTCCTACGAGCAGTACTTC. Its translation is CASSQEGRSYEQYF.

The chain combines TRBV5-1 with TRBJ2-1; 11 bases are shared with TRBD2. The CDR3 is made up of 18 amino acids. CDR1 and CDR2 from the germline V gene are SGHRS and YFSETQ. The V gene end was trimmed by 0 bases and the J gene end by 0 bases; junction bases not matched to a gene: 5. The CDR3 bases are TGCGCCAGCAGCTTGGAAACTAGCGGGAGTAGCTCCTACAATGAGCAGTTCTTC. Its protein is CASSLETSGSSSYNEQFF.

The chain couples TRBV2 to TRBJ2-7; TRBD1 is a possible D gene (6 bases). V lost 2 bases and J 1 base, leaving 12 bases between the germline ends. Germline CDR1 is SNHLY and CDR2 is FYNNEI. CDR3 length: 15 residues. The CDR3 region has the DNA TGTGCCAGCAGTGAAACCGGACAGTTTTCCTACGAGCAGTACTTC. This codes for CASSETGQFSYEQYF.

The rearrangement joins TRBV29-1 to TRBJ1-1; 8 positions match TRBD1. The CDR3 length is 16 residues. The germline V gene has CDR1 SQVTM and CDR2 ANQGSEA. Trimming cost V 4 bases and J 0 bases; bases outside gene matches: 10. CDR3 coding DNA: TGCAGCGTTGTCGTCGGGACAGGCTTGATGAACACTGAAGCTTTCTTT. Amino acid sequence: CSVVVGTGLMNTEAFF.

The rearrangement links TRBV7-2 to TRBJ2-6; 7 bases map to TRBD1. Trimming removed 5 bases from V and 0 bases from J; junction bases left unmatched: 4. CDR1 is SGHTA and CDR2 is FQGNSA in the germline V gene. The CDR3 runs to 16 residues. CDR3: CASSQRQGSGANVLTF. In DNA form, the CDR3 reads TGTGCCAGCAGCCAGCGACAGGGCTCTGGGGCCAACGTCCTGACTTTC.

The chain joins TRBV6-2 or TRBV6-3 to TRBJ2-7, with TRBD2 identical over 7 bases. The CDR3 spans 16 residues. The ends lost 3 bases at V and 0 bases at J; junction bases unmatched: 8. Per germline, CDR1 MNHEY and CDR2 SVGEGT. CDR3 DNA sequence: TGTGCCAGCAGTTATGGTCCGGGGGGTCCCTCCTACGAGCAGTACTTC. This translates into CASSYGPGGPSYEQYF.

In DNA, the CDR3 is TGCAGTGCTAGTCGGCGGGAGGAGGGAGATACGCAGTATTTT. It codes for CSASRREEGDTQYF. The J gene is TRBJ2-3, the V gene TRBV20-1; TRBD2 agrees at 8 bases. Germline V CDR1 and CDR2: DFQATT, SNEGSKA (reference sequence). J was trimmed by 5 bases and V by 3 bases; bases with no gene match: 7. This CDR3 spans 14 amino acids.

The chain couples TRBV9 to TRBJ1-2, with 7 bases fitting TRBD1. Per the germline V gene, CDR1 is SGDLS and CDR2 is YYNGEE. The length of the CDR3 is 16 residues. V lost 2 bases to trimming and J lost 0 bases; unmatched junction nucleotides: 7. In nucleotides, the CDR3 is TGTGCCAGCAGCGTTTCAGCCGGGACAGCTAACTATGGCTACACCTTC. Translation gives CASSVSAGTANYGYTF.

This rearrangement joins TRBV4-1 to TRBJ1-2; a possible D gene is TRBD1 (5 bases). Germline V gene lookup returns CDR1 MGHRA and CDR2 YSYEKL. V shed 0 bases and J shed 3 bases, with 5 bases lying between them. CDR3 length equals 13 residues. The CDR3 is CASSQDRDYGYTF. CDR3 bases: TGCGCCAGCAGCCAAGACAGGGACTATGGCTACACCTTC.

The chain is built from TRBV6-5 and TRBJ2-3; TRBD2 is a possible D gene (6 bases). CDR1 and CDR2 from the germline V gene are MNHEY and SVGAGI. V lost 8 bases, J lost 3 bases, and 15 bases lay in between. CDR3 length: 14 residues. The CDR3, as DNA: TGTGCCAGCGGGCAGGCCGCGGGAACAGATACGCAGTATTTT. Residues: CASGQAAGTDTQYF.

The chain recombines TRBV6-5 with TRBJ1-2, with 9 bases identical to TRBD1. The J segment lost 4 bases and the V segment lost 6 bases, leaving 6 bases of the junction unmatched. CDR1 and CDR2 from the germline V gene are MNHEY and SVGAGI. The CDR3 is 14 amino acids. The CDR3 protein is CASRRGQGLYGYTF. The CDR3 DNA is TGTGCCAGCAGACGGGGACAGGGCCTCTATGGCTACACCTTC.

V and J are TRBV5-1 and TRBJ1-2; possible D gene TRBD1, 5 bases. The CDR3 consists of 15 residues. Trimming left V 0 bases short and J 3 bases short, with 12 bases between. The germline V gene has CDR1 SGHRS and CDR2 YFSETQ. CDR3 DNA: TGCGCCAGCAGCTTGGGTGCGGGGGTAGACTATGGCTACACCTTC. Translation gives CASSLGAGVDYGYTF.

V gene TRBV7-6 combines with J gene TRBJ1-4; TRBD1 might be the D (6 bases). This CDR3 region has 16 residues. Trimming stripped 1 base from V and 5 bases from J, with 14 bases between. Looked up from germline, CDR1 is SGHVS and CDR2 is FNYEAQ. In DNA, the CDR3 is TGTGCCAGCAGCTTAGTCTCAGGGGTGGGAAATGAAAAACTGTTTTTT. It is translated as CASSLVSGVGNEKLFF.

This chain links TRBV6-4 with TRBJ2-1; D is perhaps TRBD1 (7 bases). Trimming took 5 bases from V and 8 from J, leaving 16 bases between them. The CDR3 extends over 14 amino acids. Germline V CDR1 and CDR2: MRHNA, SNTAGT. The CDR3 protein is CASSRQGPSDEQFF. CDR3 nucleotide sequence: TGTGCCAGCAGTCGACAGGGTCCTAGCGATGAGCAGTTCTTC.

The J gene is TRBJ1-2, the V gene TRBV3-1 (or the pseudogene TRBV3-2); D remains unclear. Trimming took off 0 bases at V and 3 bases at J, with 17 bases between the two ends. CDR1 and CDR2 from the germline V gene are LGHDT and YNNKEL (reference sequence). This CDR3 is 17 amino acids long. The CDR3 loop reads CASSQDLRIRDYYGYTF. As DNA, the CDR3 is TGTGCCAGCAGCCAAGATCTTCGGATACGAGACTACTATGGCTACACCTTC.

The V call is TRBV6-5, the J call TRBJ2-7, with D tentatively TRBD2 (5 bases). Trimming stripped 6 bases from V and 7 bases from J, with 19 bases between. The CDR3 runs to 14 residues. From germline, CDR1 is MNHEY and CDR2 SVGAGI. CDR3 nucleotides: TGTGCCAGCAGACAATCCTGGGCCGCGGGTGAGCAGTACTTC. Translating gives CASRQSWAAGEQYF.

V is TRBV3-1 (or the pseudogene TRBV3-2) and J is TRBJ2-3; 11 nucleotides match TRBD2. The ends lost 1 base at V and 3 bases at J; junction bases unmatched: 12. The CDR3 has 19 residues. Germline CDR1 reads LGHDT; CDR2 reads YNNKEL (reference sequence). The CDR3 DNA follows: TGTGCCAGCAGCCAAGGAGGTCGTAGCGGGAGGGCTGGGACAGATACGCAGTATTTT. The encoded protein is CASSQGGRSGRAGTDTQYF.